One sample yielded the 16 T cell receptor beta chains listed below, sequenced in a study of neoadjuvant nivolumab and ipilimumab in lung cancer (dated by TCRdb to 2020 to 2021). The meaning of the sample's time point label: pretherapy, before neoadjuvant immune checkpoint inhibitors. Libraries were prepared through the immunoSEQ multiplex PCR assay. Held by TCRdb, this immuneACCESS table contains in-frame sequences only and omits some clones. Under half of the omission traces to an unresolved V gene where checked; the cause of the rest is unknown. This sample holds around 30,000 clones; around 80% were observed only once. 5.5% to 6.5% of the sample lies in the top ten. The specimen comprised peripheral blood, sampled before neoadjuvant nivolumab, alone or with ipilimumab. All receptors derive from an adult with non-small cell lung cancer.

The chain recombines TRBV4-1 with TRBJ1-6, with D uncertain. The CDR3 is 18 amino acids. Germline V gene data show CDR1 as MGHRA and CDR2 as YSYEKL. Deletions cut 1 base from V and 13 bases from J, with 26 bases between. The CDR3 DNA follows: TGCGCCAGCAGCCAAGTAAATTTTGTTGGACCCTTAGGGAGTCCCCTCCACTTT. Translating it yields CASSQVNFVGPLGSPLHF.

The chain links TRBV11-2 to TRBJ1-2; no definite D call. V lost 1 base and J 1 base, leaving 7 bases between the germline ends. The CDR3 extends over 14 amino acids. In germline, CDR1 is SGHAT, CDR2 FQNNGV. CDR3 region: CASSLGGINYGYTF. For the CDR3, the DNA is TGTGCCAGCAGCTTAGGAGGAATTAACTATGGCTACACCTTC.

CDR3 sequence (DNA): TGTGCCAGCAGCCCCCGTGTCTCGACCCAGTACTTC. This sequence encodes CASSPRVSTQYF. V gene TRBV7-9 combines with J gene TRBJ2-5; D not certain. This CDR3 has 12 amino acids. The V end was cut by 5 bases, the J end by 7 bases, with 11 bases between. Germline CDR1 and CDR2: SEHNR and FQNEAQ (reference sequence).

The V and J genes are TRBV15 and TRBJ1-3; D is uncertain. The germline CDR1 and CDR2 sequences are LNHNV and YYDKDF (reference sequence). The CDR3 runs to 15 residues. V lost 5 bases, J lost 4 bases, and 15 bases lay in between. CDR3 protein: CATSRSFGVGNTIYF. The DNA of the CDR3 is TGTGCCACCAGCCGTTCTTTTGGGGTAGGAAACACCATATATTTT.

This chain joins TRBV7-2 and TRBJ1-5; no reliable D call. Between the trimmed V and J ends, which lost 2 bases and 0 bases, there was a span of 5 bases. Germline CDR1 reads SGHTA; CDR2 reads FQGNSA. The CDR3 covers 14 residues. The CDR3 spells CASSLQASNQPQHF. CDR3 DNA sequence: TGTGCCAGCAGCTTACAGGCTAGCAATCAGCCCCAGCATTTT.

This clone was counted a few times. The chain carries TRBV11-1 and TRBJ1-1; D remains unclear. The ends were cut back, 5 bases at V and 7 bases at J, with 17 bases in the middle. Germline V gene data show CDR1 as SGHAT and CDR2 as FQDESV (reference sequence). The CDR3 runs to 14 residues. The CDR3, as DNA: TGTGCCAGCAGCCTGGGTGATTTGTTCGGTGAAGCTTTCTTT. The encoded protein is CASSLGDLFGEAFF.

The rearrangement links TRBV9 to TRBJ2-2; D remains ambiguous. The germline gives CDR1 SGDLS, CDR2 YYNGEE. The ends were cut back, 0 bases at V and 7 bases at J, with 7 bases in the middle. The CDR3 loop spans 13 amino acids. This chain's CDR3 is CASSVDESGELFF. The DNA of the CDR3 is TGTGCCAGCAGCGTAGATGAGAGCGGGGAGCTGTTTTTT.

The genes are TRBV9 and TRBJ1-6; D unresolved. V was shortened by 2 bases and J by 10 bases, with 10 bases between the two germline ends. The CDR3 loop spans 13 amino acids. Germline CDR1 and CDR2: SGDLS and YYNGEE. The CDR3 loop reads CASSVSAGSPLHF. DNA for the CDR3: TGTGCCAGCAGCGTGAGTGCAGGATCACCCCTCCACTTT.

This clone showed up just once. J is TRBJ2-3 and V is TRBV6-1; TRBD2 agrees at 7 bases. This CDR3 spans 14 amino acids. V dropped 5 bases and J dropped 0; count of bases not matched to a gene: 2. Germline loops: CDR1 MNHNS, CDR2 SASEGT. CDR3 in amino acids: CASSLAESTDTQYF. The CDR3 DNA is TGTGCCAGCAGTCTAGCGGAAAGCACAGATACGCAGTATTTT.

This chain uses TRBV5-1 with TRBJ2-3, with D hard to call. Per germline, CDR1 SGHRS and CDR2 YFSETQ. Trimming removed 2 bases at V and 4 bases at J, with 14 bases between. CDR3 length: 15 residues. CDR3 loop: CASSLGFVSADTQYF. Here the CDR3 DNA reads TGCGCCAGCAGCTTAGGTTTTGTTAGTGCAGATACGCAGTATTTT. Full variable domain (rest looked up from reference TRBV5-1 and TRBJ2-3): KAGVTQTPRYLIKTRGQQVTLSCSPISGHRSVSWYQQTPGQGLQFLFEYFSETQRNKGNFPGRFSGRQFSNSRSEMNVSTLELGDSALYLCASSLGFVSADTQYFGPGTRLTVL.

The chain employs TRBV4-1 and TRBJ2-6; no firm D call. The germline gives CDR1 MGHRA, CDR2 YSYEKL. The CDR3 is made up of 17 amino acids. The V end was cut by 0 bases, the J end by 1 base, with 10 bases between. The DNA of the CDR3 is TGCGCCAGCAGCCAAGATCACTACAGTTCTGGGGCCAACGTCCTGACTTTC. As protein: CASSQDHYSSGANVLTF.

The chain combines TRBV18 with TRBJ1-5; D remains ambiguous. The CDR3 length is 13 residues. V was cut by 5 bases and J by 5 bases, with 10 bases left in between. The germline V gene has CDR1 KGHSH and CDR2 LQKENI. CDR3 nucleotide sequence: TGTGCCAGCTCAGTTGACTATGATCAGCCCCAGCATTTT. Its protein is CASSVDYDQPQHF.

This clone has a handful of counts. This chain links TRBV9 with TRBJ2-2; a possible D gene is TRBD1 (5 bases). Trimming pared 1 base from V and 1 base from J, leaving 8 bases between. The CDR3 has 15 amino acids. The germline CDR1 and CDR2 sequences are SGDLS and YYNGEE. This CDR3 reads CASSVFQGNTGELFF. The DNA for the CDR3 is TGTGCCAGCAGCGTATTCCAGGGGAACACCGGGGAGCTGTTTTTT. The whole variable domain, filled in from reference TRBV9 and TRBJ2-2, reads DSGVTQTPKHLITATGQRVTLRCSPRSGDLSVYWYQQSLDQGLQFLIQYYNGEERAKGNILERFSAQQFPDLHSELNLSSLELGDSALYFCASSVFQGNTGELFFGEGSRLTVL.

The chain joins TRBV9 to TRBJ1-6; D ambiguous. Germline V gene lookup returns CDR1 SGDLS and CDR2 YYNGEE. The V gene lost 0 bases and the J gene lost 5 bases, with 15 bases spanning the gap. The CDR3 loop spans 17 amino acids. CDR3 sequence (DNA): TGTGCCAGCAGCGTAGGTGACCGATCCCCCGATAATTCACCCCTCCACTTT. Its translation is CASSVGDRSPDNSPLHF.

Here the CDR3 DNA reads TGCAGCGTCGAACCCGGGACTAGCGGGGATGAGCAGTTCTTC. As protein: CSVEPGTSGDEQFF. This rearrangement joins TRBV29-1 to TRBJ2-1, with TRBD2 matching 13 bases. There are 14 residues in the CDR3. Germline V lookup: CDR1 SQVTM, CDR2 ANQGSEA. Germline trimming cut 6 bases from V and 8 bases from J; bases unmatched to any gene: 7.

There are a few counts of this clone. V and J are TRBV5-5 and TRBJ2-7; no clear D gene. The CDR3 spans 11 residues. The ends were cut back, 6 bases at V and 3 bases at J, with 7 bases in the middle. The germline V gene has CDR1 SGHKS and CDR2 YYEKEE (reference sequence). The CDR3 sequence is CASTEFYEQYF. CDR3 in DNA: TGTGCCAGCACTGAGTTCTACGAGCAGTACTTC.